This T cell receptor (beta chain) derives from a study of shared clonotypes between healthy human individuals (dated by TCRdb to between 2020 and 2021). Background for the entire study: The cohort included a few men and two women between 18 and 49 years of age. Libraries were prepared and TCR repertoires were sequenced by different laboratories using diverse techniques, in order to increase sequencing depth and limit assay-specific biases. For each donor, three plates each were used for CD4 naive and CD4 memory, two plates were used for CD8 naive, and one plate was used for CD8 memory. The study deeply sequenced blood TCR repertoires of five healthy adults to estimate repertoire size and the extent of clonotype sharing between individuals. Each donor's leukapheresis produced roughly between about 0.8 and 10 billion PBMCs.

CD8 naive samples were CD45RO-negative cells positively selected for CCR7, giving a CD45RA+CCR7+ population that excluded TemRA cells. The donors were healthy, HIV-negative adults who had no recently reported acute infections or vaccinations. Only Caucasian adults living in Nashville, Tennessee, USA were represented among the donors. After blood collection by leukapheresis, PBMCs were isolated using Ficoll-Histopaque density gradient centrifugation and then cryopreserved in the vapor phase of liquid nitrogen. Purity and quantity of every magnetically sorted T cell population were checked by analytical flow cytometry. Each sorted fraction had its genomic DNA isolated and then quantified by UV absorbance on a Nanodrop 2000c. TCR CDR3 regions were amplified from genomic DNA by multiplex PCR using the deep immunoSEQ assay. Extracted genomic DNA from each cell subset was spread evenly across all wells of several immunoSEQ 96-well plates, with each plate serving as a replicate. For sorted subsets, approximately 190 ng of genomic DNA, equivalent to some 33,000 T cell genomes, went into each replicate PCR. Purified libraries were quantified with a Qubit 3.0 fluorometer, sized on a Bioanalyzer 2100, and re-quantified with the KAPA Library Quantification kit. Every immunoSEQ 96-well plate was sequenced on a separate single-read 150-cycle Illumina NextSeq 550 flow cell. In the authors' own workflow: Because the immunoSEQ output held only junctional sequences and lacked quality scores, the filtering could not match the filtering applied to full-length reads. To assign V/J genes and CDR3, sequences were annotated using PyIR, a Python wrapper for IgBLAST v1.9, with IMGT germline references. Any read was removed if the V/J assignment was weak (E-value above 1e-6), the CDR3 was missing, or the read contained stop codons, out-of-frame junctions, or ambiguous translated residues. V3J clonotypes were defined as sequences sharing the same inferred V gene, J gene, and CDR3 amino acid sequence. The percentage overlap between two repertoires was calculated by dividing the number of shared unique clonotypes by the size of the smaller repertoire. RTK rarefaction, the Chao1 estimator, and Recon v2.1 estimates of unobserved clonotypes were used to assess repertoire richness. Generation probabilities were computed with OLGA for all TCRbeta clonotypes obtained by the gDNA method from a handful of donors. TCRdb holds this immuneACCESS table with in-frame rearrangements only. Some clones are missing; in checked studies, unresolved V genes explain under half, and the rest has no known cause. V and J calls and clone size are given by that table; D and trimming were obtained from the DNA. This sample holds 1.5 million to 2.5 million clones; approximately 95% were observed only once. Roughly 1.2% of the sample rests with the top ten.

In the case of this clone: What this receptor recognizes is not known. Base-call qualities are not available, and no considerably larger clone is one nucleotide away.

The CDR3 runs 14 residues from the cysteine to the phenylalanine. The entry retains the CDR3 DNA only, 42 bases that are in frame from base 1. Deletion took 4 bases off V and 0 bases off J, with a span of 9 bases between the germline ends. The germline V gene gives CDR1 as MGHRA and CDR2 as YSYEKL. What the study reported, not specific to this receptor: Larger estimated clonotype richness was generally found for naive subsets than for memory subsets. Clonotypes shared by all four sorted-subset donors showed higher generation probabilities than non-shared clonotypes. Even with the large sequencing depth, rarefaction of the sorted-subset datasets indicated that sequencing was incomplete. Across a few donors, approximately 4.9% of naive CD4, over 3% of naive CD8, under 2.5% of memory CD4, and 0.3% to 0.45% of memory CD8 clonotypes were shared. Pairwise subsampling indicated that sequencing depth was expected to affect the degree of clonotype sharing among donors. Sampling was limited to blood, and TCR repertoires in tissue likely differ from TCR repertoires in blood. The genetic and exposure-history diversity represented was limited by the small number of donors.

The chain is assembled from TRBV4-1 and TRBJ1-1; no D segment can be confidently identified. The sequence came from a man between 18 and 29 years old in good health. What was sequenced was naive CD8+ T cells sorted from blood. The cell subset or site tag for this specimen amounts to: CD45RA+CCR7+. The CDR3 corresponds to CASSLRPMNTEAFF. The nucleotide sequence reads TGCGCCAGCAGCCTCAGACCTATGAACACTGAAGCTTTCTTT.